Sequencing of this T cell receptor (beta chain) was carried out in a study of shared clonotypes between healthy human individuals. About the research overall: Each donor had three CD4 naive, three CD4 memory, two CD8 naive and one CD8 memory plate.

V lost 6 bases and J 0 bases, leaving 19 bases between the germline ends. Germline CDR1 reads SGHDT; CDR2 reads YYEEEE. CDR3 length: 17 amino acids. Overall study results and limits: Naive subsets generally exceeded memory subsets in estimated richness.

Measured with immunoSEQ multiplex PCR; TCRdb has only the in-frame clones, and not every one. This sample has 2 million to 2.5 million clones, with more than 85% found just once. As to this clone: The antigen remains unidentified.

Sequenced: naive CD4+ T cells from PBMCs. Subset in this sample: CD45RA+ positively selected. V and J are TRBV5-6 and TRBJ2-1, with no clear D. This receptor was obtained from a man between 18 and 35 years old in good health. Some clones in this sample may be carry-over from other donors' samples. Here the CDR3 reads CASIRTGQPDSYNEQFF. The CDR3 bases are TGTGCCAGCATACGCACCGGGCAGCCCGACTCCTACAATGAGCAGTTCTTC. The entire variable domain, with the rest obtained from reference TRBV5-6 and TRBJ2-1, is as follows: DAGVTQSPTHLIKTRGQQVTLRCSPKSGHDTVSWYQQALGQGPQFIFQYYEEEERQRGNFPDRFSGHQFPNYSSELNVNALLLGDSALYLCASIRTGQPDSYNEQFFGPGTRLTVL.